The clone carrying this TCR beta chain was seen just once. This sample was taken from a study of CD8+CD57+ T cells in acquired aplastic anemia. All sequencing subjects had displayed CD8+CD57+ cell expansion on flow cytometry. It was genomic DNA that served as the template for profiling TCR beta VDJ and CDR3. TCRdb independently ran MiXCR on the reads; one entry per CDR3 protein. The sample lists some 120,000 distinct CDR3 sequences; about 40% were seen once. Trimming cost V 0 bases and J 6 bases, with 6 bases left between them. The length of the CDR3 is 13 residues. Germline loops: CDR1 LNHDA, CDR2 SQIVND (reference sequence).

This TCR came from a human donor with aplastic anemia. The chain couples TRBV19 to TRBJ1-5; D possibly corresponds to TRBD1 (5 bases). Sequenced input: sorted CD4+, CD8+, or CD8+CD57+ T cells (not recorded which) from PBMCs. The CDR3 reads CASSIERGQPQHF. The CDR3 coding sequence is TGTGCCAGTAGTATAGAAAGGGGTCAGCCCCAGCATTTT.